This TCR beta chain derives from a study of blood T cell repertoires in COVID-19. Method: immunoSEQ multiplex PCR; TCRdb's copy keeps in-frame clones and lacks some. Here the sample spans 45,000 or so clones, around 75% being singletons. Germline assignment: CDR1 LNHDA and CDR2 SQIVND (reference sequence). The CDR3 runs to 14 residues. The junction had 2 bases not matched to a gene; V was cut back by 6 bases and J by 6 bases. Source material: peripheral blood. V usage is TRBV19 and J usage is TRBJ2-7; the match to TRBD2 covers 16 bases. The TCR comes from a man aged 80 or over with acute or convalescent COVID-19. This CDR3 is CASSGTSGRAEQYF. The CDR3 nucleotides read TGTGCCAGTAGCGGGACTAGCGGGAGGGCCGAGCAGTACTTC.